The 15 T cell receptor beta chains below all came from one sample that was sequenced in a study of CD8+ T cells in alopecia areata. cDNA prepared by RNA extraction and subsequent reverse transcription served as the template for sequencing. Assay: immunoSEQ multiplex PCR; the TCRdb copy retains only in-frame clones and omits some. The table lists 150,000 to 200,000 clones, 60% of them singletons. The treatment denotes: oral pan-JAK inhibitor, 5-10 mg twice daily. Sequences were derived from CD4+ T cells sorted from blood, sampled at week 24, from a patient treated with tofacitinib. These receptor sequences come from a human donor with alopecia areata.

V and J are TRBV6-1 and TRBJ2-1, with D possibly TRBD2 on 7 matching bases. Trimming stripped 1 base from V and 15 bases from J, with 10 bases between. From germline, CDR1 is MNHNS and CDR2 SASEGT. The CDR3 runs to 11 residues. For the CDR3, the DNA is TGTGCCAGCAGTGAAGTCGGGGGGCCGTTCTTC. It codes for CASSEVGGPFF.

J is TRBJ1-2 and V is TRBV2; D remains ambiguous. Per germline, CDR1 SNHLY and CDR2 FYNNEI. With 2 bases removed from V and 5 bases from J, the gap between germline ends came to 9 bases. The length of the CDR3 is 13 residues. The CDR3 here is CASSEKGRYGYTF. The CDR3 region has the DNA TGTGCCAGCAGTGAAAAGGGCCGGTATGGCTACACCTTC.

V and J are TRBV4-1 and TRBJ1-5, with 10 bases matching TRBD1. The CDR3 runs to 17 residues. The ends lost 3 bases at V and 6 bases at J; junction bases unmatched: 11. Germline V gene data show CDR1 as MGHRA and CDR2 as YSYEKL. The CDR3 reads CASSQSPKGQGSQPQHF. The CDR3 DNA reads TGCGCCAGCAGCCAGTCCCCCAAGGGACAGGGGAGTCAGCCCCAGCATTTT.

This rearrangement joins TRBV7-2 to TRBJ2-3; 8 bases align to TRBD1. CDR1 and CDR2 (germline): SGHTA, FQGNSA. J was trimmed by 6 bases and V by 5 bases; bases with no gene match: 10. This CDR3 spans 15 amino acids. DNA for the CDR3: TGTGCCAGCAGCCTCACCTGGACAGGGCTGGATACGCAGTATTTT. It codes for CASSLTWTGLDTQYF.

The table lists this clone with a count of one. This sequence joins TRBV29-1 and TRBJ1-1, with 9 bases aligning to TRBD1. This CDR3 is 13 amino acids long. J lost 5 bases, V lost 7 bases, and 8 bases had no gene match. Germline CDR1 SQVTM, CDR2 ANQGSEA. The CDR3 protein is CSAGQGSRTEAFF. The CDR3 DNA reads TGCAGCGCCGGACAGGGGAGTCGGACTGAAGCTTTCTTT. The variable domain in full, completed from reference TRBV29-1 and TRBJ1-1, reads SAVISQKPSRDICQRGTSLTIQCQVDSQVTMMFWYRQQPGQSLTLIATANQGSEATYESGFVIDKFPISRPNLTFSTLTVSNMSPEDSSIYLCSAGQGSRTEAFFGQGTRLTVV.

This sequence joins TRBV13 and TRBJ2-5, with D tentatively TRBD1 (6 bases). The V gene's germline CDR1 is PRHDT and CDR2 FYEKMQ (reference sequence). The length of the CDR3 is 16 residues. V lost 0 bases and J lost 3, with 14 bases in between. CDR3 protein: CASSLGQGILEETQYF. As DNA, the CDR3 is TGTGCCAGCAGCTTAGGCCAGGGGATCTTGGAAGAGACCCAGTACTTC.

The sample holds one count of this clone. This chain links TRBV4-3 with TRBJ2-5, with D possibly being TRBD2 (5 bases). V dropped 1 base and J dropped 4 bases, with 13 bases sitting between them. Germline V lookup: CDR1 LGHNA, CDR2 YSLEER. The CDR3 has 15 amino acids. The DNA of the CDR3 is TGCGCCAGCAGCCAAGCTCACGCAGGACTAGAGACCCAGTACTTC. Its protein product is CASSQAHAGLETQYF.

The V and J genes are TRBV15 and TRBJ2-7; possible D gene TRBD2, 6 bases. CDR1 is LNHNV and CDR2 is YYDKDF in the germline V gene (reference sequence). V gave up 3 bases and J gave up 3 bases, with 12 bases separating them. The CDR3 extends over 14 amino acids. This CDR3 is CATSRAGSYYEQYF. In nucleotides, the CDR3 is TGTGCCACCAGCAGGGCCGGGAGCTACTACGAGCAGTACTTC.

This chain uses TRBV11-2 with TRBJ2-7; D assignment may be TRBD1 or TRBD2 (5 bases each). The V gene's germline CDR1 is SGHAT and CDR2 FQNNGV. There are 15 residues in the CDR3. V lost 1 base and J lost 4, with 14 bases in between. CDR3 residues: CASSLARGRRYEQYF. In DNA form, the CDR3 reads TGTGCCAGCAGCTTAGCTCGGGGCCGTAGGTACGAGCAGTACTTC. The variable domain in full, completed from reference TRBV11-2 and TRBJ2-7, reads EAGVAQSPRYKIIEKRQSVAFWCNPISGHATLYWYQQILGQGPKLLIQFQNNGVVDDSQLPKDRFSAERLKGVDSTLKIQPAKLEDSAVYLCASSLARGRRYEQYFGPGTRLTVT.

The V call is TRBV5-1, the J call TRBJ1-1; D not resolved. Germline V CDR1 and CDR2: SGHRS, YFSETQ. This CDR3 is 13 amino acids long. Trimming removed 0 bases from V and 4 bases from J, with 7 bases in between. CDR3 nucleotide sequence: TGCGCCAGCAGCTTGGAGGAATTCACTGAAGCTTTCTTT. It is translated as CASSLEEFTEAFF.

V gene TRBV29-1 combines with J gene TRBJ2-7, with 7 bases identical to TRBD1. This CDR3 comprises 12 residues. V shed 6 bases, J shed 6 bases, and the junction held 8 bases outside the gene matches. The germline CDR1 and CDR2 sequences are SQVTM and ANQGSEA. The CDR3: CSVQVPGGEQYF. The CDR3, as DNA: TGCAGCGTGCAGGTACCAGGGGGCGAGCAGTACTTC.

The V call is TRBV2, the J call TRBJ2-7; D ambiguous. The CDR3 runs 14 residues. Germline V gives CDR1 SNHLY, CDR2 FYNNEI. V was cut by 6 bases and J by 2 bases, with 14 bases left in between. This CDR3 reads CASRPGPPTYEQYF. The CDR3, as DNA: TGTGCCAGCAGACCCGGCCCTCCCACCTACGAGCAGTACTTC.

The rearrangement joins TRBV4-3 to TRBJ2-1, with D possibly being TRBD1 (7 bases). Looked up from germline, CDR1 is LGHNA and CDR2 is YSLEER. With 1 base removed from V and 7 bases from J, the gap between germline ends came to 17 bases. The CDR3 has 16 amino acids. CDR3 in DNA: TGCGCCAGCAGCCAAGTACTAGCCAGGGGGGATAATGAGCAGTTCTTC. It yields the protein CASSQVLARGDNEQFF.

This chain uses TRBV10-3 with TRBJ2-1, with 7 bases fitting TRBD1. This CDR3 is built from 14 residues. V gave up 8 bases and J gave up 9 bases; unmatched junction bases: 13. Germline V gene sequence: CDR1 ENHRY, CDR2 SYGVKD. The CDR3 DNA is TGTGCCATCGCTAGGGGGACAGACAGCGGTGAGCAGTTCTTC. It specifies CAIARGTDSGEQFF.

CDR3 nucleotides: TGTGCCAGCAGCGGGAACCGGGACTCTAACTATGGCTACACCTTC. It codes for CASSGNRDSNYGYTF. The chain recombines TRBV6-6 with TRBJ1-2, with D maybe TRBD1 (5 bases). This CDR3 is 15 amino acids long. The V gene lost 6 bases and the J gene lost 0 bases, with 14 bases spanning the gap. Looked up from germline, CDR1 is MNHNY and CDR2 is SVGAGI (reference sequence).